These 9 T cell receptor beta chains originate from one sample sequenced in a study of T cell repertoires in cytomegalovirus infection. Antigens of these TCRs are unknown. TCRdb called the reads again in MiXCR, with one record for every CDR3 protein. This table holds about 700,000 distinct CDR3 sequences, about 30% found once. Sequencing was performed on cultured PBMCs, taken from culture after CMV antigen stimulation. These receptors all come from a human donor in good health (CMV status not recorded). Some clones in this sample may be carry-over from other donors' samples.

V usage is TRBV11-2 and J usage is TRBJ1-2; D uncertain. In germline, CDR1 is SGHAT, CDR2 FQNNGV. This CDR3 is built from 15 residues. Trimming shortened V by 8 bases and J by 0 bases, and 16 bases separated the two germline ends. CDR3 DNA: TGTGCCAGCGGGCGGGATTCACGAGCTAACTATGGCTACACCTTC. Translating gives CASGRDSRANYGYTF.

V is TRBV7-8 and J is TRBJ1-2; D is perhaps TRBD1 (5 bases). Germline CDR1 is SGHVS and CDR2 is FQNEAQ. V shed 5 bases and J shed 8 bases, with 15 bases lying between them. The CDR3 consists of 13 residues. CDR3 residues: CASSATRGGGYTF. In DNA form, the CDR3 reads TGTGCCAGCAGCGCTACACGGGGGGGGGGCTACACCTTC.

This clonotype has ten or more counts. The chain joins TRBV7-8 to TRBJ1-1; D unresolved. V lost 4 bases to trimming and J lost 2 bases, with 11 bases between them. In germline, CDR1 is SGHVS, CDR2 FQNEAQ. The CDR3 has 14 residues. The CDR3 spells CASSSSAVNTEAFF. CDR3 nucleotide sequence: TGTGCCAGCAGCTCCTCGGCCGTTAACACTGAAGCTTTCTTT. Using reference TRBV7-8 and TRBJ1-1 for the parts outside the CDR3, the full variable domain is GAGVSQSPRYKVAKRGQDVALRCDPISGHVSLFWYQQALGQGPEFLTYFQNEAQLDKSGLPSDRFFAERPEGSVSTLKIQRTQQEDSAVYLCASSSSAVNTEAFFGQGTRLTVV.

V gene TRBV6-5 combines with J gene TRBJ1-4; 8 positions match TRBD1. There are 19 residues in the CDR3. The V and J ends lost 0 bases and 4 bases, in that order; junction bases with no gene match: 13. CDR1 MNHEY and CDR2 SVGAGI come from the germline V gene. CDR3 region: CASSYSRIIGGQVNEKLFF. CDR3 sequence (DNA): TGTGCCAGCAGTTACTCGAGGATAATTGGGGGACAGGTTAATGAAAAACTGTTTTTT.

The table lists this clonotype with a few counts. This rearrangement joins TRBV29-1 to TRBJ2-7; D ambiguous. The CDR3 is made up of 12 amino acids. Germline CDR1 and CDR2: SQVTM and ANQGSEA. With 0 bases removed from V and 3 bases from J, the gap between germline ends came to 6 bases. The CDR3 loop reads CSVEDLGYEQYF. CDR3 DNA sequence: TGCAGCGTTGAAGATCTTGGCTACGAGCAGTACTTC.

The gene calls are TRBV7-7 and TRBJ2-1, with 7 bases matching TRBD2. The CDR3 extends over 15 amino acids. V shed 5 bases and J 6 bases; nucleotides not matched to a gene: 10. Germline CDR1 reads SSHAT; CDR2 reads FNYEAQ (reference sequence). CDR3: CASSPSGRDGNEQFF. The CDR3 DNA reads TGTGCCAGCAGCCCTAGCGGTAGGGATGGCAATGAGCAGTTCTTC.

In this sample, this clonotype turned up a few times. The chain recombines TRBV11-2 with TRBJ2-1; 13 bases agree with TRBD2. The length of the CDR3 is 19 residues. The V gene's germline CDR1 is SGHAT and CDR2 FQNNGV. Losses at the gene ends were 5 bases for V and 0 bases for J; bases not matched to a gene: 10. Here the CDR3 DNA reads TGTGCCAGCAGCCCCCGGACTAGCGGGAGATTAGTCTCCTACAATGAGCAGTTCTTC. This encodes CASSPRTSGRLVSYNEQFF. The whole variable domain, remainder taken from reference TRBV11-2 and TRBJ2-1, is EAGVAQSPRYKIIEKRQSVAFWCNPISGHATLYWYQQILGQGPKLLIQFQNNGVVDDSQLPKDRFSAERLKGVDSTLKIQPAKLEDSAVYLCASSPRTSGRLVSYNEQFFGPGTRLTVL.

This clonotype appeared many times. The chain couples TRBV7-2 to TRBJ2-3, with 9 nucleotides matching TRBD2. Germline trimming cut 0 bases from V and 4 bases from J; bases unmatched to any gene: 8. Germline CDR1 SGHTA, CDR2 FQGNSA. This CDR3 has 17 amino acids. This CDR3 is CASSLAGGGDFADTQYF. The CDR3 coding sequence is TGTGCCAGCAGCTTAGCTGGCGGGGGGGATTTTGCAGATACGCAGTATTTT.

This clonotype was counted ten times or more. The V gene is TRBV7-9, the J gene TRBJ2-1; D ambiguous. V gave up 0 bases and J gave up 1 base, with 4 bases separating them. This CDR3 contains 14 residues. CDR1 and CDR2 (germline): SEHNR, FQNEAQ (reference sequence). CDR3 sequence reads: CASSLAGSYNEQFF. The CDR3 bases are TGTGCCAGCAGCTTAGCGGGTTCCTACAATGAGCAGTTCTTC.